This TCR beta chain was obtained from a study of blood T cell repertoires in COVID-19. The sample holds a few counts of this clone. Individuals drawn from approximately 26 US areas were about 18 to 95 years old. J gave up 4 bases and V 6 bases, and 5 bases lay outside the gene matches. CDR1 is MNHEY, CDR2 SVGEGT, per germline. The CDR3 has 14 residues. Produced via immunoSEQ multiplex PCR; TCRdb's table is partial and in-frame only. The sample shows under 200,000 clones, roughly 80% of them seen only once. The TCR sequence derives from a woman in her fifties or sixties who had recovered from COVID-19. V usage is TRBV6-2 or TRBV6-3 and J usage is TRBJ2-7; 11 nucleotides line up with TRBD2. Sequencing input: PBMCs or T cells enriched from blood (not recorded which). The CDR3 loop reads CASSPTSGIYEQYF. CDR3 DNA sequence: TGTGCCAGCAGCCCGACTAGCGGGATATACGAGCAGTACTTC.